This TCR beta chain was recovered during a study of CXCR3-negative and CXCR3-positive naive CD8 T cells. Worth noting for this clonotype: What it binds is unknown.

This CDR3 contains 16 residues. The germline V gene encodes CDR1 SQVTM and CDR2 ANQGSEA. Study observations and caveats: Hydrophobicity was higher for TRB CDR3s found in CXCR3-positive naive cells than in CXCR3-negative naive cells.

Libraries of TRB cDNA were made by 5' RACE and carried UMIs. Following a re-call of the 5' RACE reads, TCRdb has one entry per CDR3 protein and lacks DNA. The table lists 150,000 or so distinct CDR3 sequences. The clonotype was recovered from a human donor in good health. Some clones in this sample may be carry-over from other donors' samples. The gene calls are TRBV29-1 and TRBJ1-2; TCRdb indicates TRBD1, and absent DNA this call remains unverified. The material sequenced was naive CXCR3+ CD8+ T cells from blood. Indicated subset: CD45RO-CCR7+CD27+CD95- naive CD8+ T cells expressing CXCR3 (TNR3+). The chain's CDR3 is CSVEGGQGEILYGYTF.